Presented here are 26 T cell receptor beta chains from one specimen sequenced in a study of OX40 agonist ivuxolimab in advanced cancers. TCRdb's copy holds only in-frame clones and misses some; the assay was immunoSEQ multiplex PCR. The sample has about 100,000 clones; approximately 91% are singletons. The sequenced sample was CD4+ or CD8+ T cells sorted from blood, obtained in a trial of the OX40 agonist ivuxolimab. Every receptor here comes from an adult with an advanced solid tumor such as melanoma, head and neck, liver or kidney cancer.

The rearrangement uses TRBV7-2 and TRBJ2-1, with D possibly being TRBD1 or TRBD2 (6 bases each). The V end was cut by 8 bases, the J end by 5 bases, with 19 bases between. Germline V gene sequence: CDR1 SGHTA, CDR2 FQGNSA. The CDR3 runs to 15 residues. CDR3 sequence reads: CASRYVGGLNNEQFF. The CDR3 bases are TGTGCCAGCCGCTACGTCGGGGGCCTCAACAATGAGCAGTTCTTC. Full variable domain (missing parts from reference TRBV7-2 and TRBJ2-1): GAGVSQSPSNKVTEKGKDVELRCDPISGHTALYWYRQSLGQGLEFLIYFQGNSAPDKSGLPSDRFSAERTGGSVSTLTIQRTQQEDSAVYLCASRYVGGLNNEQFFGPGTRLTVL.

Only one count was recorded for this clone. This rearrangement joins TRBV2 to TRBJ2-2, with 15 positions matching TRBD2. This CDR3 is built from 17 residues. Germline CDR1 is SNHLY and CDR2 is FYNNEI. V trimming: 6 bases; J trimming: 4 bases; junction bases outside the gene matches: 6. CDR3 in amino acids: CASSGLAGGPGTGELFF. The CDR3 coding sequence is TGTGCCAGCAGCGGACTAGCGGGAGGGCCGGGCACCGGGGAGCTGTTTTTT.

The rearrangement links TRBV6-6 to TRBJ2-2, with TRBD2 identical over 9 bases. This CDR3 is built from 15 residues. Per germline, CDR1 MNHNY and CDR2 SVGAGI (reference sequence). Trimming at V came to 5 bases and at J to 2 bases, leaving 3 bases not matched to a gene. The CDR3 region is CASSPLAGNTGELFF. The CDR3 DNA follows: TGTGCCAGCAGTCCACTAGCGGGTAACACCGGGGAGCTGTTTTTT.

The chain links TRBV6-5 to TRBJ1-5; D gene ambiguous. Per germline, CDR1 MNHEY and CDR2 SVGAGI. V shed 2 bases and J shed 3 bases, with 5 bases lying between them. The CDR3 has 13 residues. The CDR3 DNA follows: TGTGCCAGCAGTTACGGGGTCAATCAGCCCCAGCATTTT. Amino acids: CASSYGVNQPQHF.

The CDR3 here is CATSSRSYNEQFF. The CDR3 region has the DNA TGTGCCACCTCGTCCCGCAGTTACAATGAGCAGTTCTTC. This chain joins TRBV6-5 and TRBJ2-1; D call uncertain. Germline V gene sequence: CDR1 MNHEY, CDR2 SVGAGI. The CDR3 length is 13 residues. Trimming left V 10 bases short and J 4 bases short, with 14 bases between.

V and J are TRBV4-3 and TRBJ2-7; tentative D call: TRBD2 (6 bases). V lost 0 bases to trimming and J lost 0 bases, with 9 bases between them. CDR3 length equals 15 residues. CDR1 and CDR2 from the germline V gene are LGHNA and YSLEER. The CDR3 nucleotides read TGCGCCAGCAGCCAAGATCTGGGAGGCTCCTACGAGCAGTACTTC. As protein: CASSQDLGGSYEQYF.

This chain links TRBV6-1 with TRBJ2-1, with 14 bases fitting TRBD2. Germline lookup yields CDR1 MNHNS and CDR2 SASEGT. The junction had 9 bases not matched to a gene; V was cut back by 4 bases and J by 4 bases. The CDR3 has 18 residues. CDR3 region: CASSGQAGTSGRYNEQFF. In DNA, the CDR3 is TGTGCCAGCAGTGGACAGGCCGGGACTAGCGGGAGATACAATGAGCAGTTCTTC.

This clone showed up just once. For the CDR3, the DNA is TGTGCCAGCAGTGTCGACGGAGTCTCTGGAAACACCATATATTTT. As protein: CASSVDGVSGNTIYF. This chain uses TRBV2 with TRBJ1-3; D unresolved. This CDR3 region has 15 residues. Germline V gene lookup returns CDR1 SNHLY and CDR2 FYNNEI. Trimming removed 4 bases at V and 0 bases at J, with 10 bases between.

This chain's CDR3 is CASSNGRGCDTQYF. The CDR3 DNA reads as TGTGCCAGCAGCAACGGGAGGGGGTGCGATACGCAGTATTTT. The V and J genes are TRBV21-1 and TRBJ2-3; TRBD2 is the table's D call and was not checked against the DNA. TRBV21-1 is an annotated pseudogene. The CDR3 has 14 amino acids.

The V call is TRBV25-1, the J call TRBJ2-5, with 11 nucleotides matching TRBD2. The CDR3 has 15 amino acids. With V trimmed by 2 bases and J by 5 bases, 4 bases remained unmatched. Germline lookup yields CDR1 MGHDK and CDR2 SYGVNS. CDR3 nucleotide sequence: TGTGCCAGCAGTGAAGAGGCTAGCGGGAGGGAGACCCAGTACTTC. Protein sequence: CASSEEASGRETQYF.

The chain joins TRBV10-3 to TRBJ2-2; 14 bases are a match to TRBD2. CDR1 is ENHRY, CDR2 SYGVKD, per germline. V was clipped by 2 bases and J by 6 bases; unmatched bases: 2. The CDR3 spans 16 residues. The CDR3, as DNA: TGTGCCATCAGTGAGGGGACTAGCGGGAGATCCGGGGAGCTGTTTTTT. Translated, it gives CAISEGTSGRSGELFF.

The V call is TRBV19, the J call TRBJ1-4; TRBD1 aligns across 8 bases. Germline CDR1 reads LNHDA; CDR2 reads SQIVND (reference sequence). J was trimmed by 6 bases and V by 3 bases; bases with no gene match: 3. This CDR3 contains 14 residues. The CDR3 is CASSIGTGYEKLFF. The CDR3 nucleotides are TGTGCCAGTAGTATCGGGACAGGCTATGAAAAACTGTTTTTT.

V usage is TRBV6-5 and J usage is TRBJ1-3; D is unresolved. The V end was cut by 8 bases, the J end by 0 bases, with 5 bases between. Germline V gene sequence: CDR1 MNHEY, CDR2 SVGAGI. The CDR3 loop spans 12 amino acids. CDR3 nucleotides: TGTGCCAGCGTCAGCTCTGGAAACACCATATATTTT. Translating it yields CASVSSGNTIYF.

The rearrangement links TRBV4-2 to TRBJ1-5; D is undetermined. Germline values: CDR1 LGHNA, CDR2 YNFKEQ. This CDR3 has 15 residues. V lost 0 bases and J lost 4, with 10 bases in between. CDR3 loop: CASSQEGTVNQPQHF. The CDR3 DNA reads as TGTGCCAGCAGCCAAGAGGGCACAGTAAATCAGCCCCAGCATTTT.

The V gene is TRBV25-1, the J gene TRBJ2-5; 11 bases match TRBD2. The length of the CDR3 is 15 residues. With 4 bases clipped from V and 4 bases from J, the junction kept 5 bases outside the gene matches. Germline CDR1 MGHDK, CDR2 SYGVNS. The CDR3 DNA follows: TGTGCCAGCAGTGGCAGACTAGCGGGACGAGAGACCCAGTACTTC. It yields the protein CASSGRLAGRETQYF.

The chain couples TRBV5-6 to TRBJ1-4; D uncertain. Germline CDR1 and CDR2: SGHDT and YYEEEE. This CDR3 has 14 residues. The germline V and J ends were trimmed by 0 bases and 7 bases, with 10 bases remaining between them. The CDR3 nucleotides read TGTGCCAGCAGCTTGGCGGGGTTCGGTGAAAAACTGTTTTTT. Protein: CASSLAGFGEKLFF.

The CDR3 sequence is CASSRAPFGNQPQHF. The DNA of the CDR3 is TGTGCCAGCAGTAGGGCCCCCTTCGGCAATCAGCCCCAGCATTTT. The gene calls are TRBV6-5 and TRBJ1-5; D gene unclear. Deletions cut 5 bases from V and 2 bases from J, with 13 bases between. Looked up from germline, CDR1 is MNHEY and CDR2 is SVGAGI. The CDR3 is made up of 15 amino acids.

The V gene is TRBV30, the J gene TRBJ1-1; D not resolved. The CDR3 loop spans 13 amino acids. V shed 0 bases and J shed 0 bases, with 5 bases lying between them. Germline V gene data show CDR1 as GTSNPN and CDR2 as SVGIG (reference sequence). CDR3 coding DNA: TGTGCCTGGAGTGTACGGTTGAACACTGAAGCTTTCTTT. This encodes CAWSVRLNTEAFF.

This clone came up once. The rearrangement joins TRBV7-9 to TRBJ2-2; D might be TRBD1 (5 bases). V shed 1 base and J shed 4 bases, with 10 bases lying between them. This CDR3 is built from 15 residues. Germline assignment: CDR1 SEHNR and CDR2 FQNEAQ (reference sequence). CDR3 bases: TGTGCCAGCAGCTTAGGCAGGGTCAGCACCGGGGAGCTGTTTTTT. Its protein product is CASSLGRVSTGELFF. Full variable domain (missing parts from reference TRBV7-9 and TRBJ2-2): DTGVSQNPRHKITKRGQNVTFRCDPISEHNRLYWYRQTLGQGPEFLTYFQNEAQLEKSRLLSDRFSAERPKGSFSTLEIQRTEQGDSAMYLCASSLGRVSTGELFFGEGSRLTVL.

This sequence joins TRBV18 and TRBJ1-2; possibly TRBD1 for D (5 bases). The CDR3 extends over 14 amino acids. Germline V gene data show CDR1 as KGHSH and CDR2 as LQKENI. The germline V and J ends were trimmed by 3 bases and 2 bases, with 10 bases remaining between them. DNA for the CDR3: TGTGCCAGCTCACCGGGGGTAGAGAACTATGGCTACACCTTC. This gives the protein CASSPGVENYGYTF.

This clone occurred once. V usage is TRBV4-3 and J usage is TRBJ1-2, with D possibly being TRBD1 (6 bases). This CDR3 is built from 14 residues. The ends were cut back, 0 bases at V and 2 bases at J, with 7 bases in the middle. Germline V gives CDR1 LGHNA, CDR2 YSLEER. CDR3 in amino acids: CASSQDQGNYGYTF. DNA of the CDR3: TGCGCCAGCAGCCAAGATCAGGGGAACTATGGCTACACCTTC.

The chain couples TRBV5-6 to TRBJ2-7, with D perhaps matching TRBD2 (5 bases). Germline CDR1 reads SGHDT; CDR2 reads YYEEEE. The CDR3 has 14 amino acids. The V and J ends lost 2 bases and 6 bases respectively, with 15 bases between them. The CDR3 sequence: CASSFRGTSPEQYF. Written as DNA, the CDR3 is TGTGCCAGCAGCTTTCGGGGTACGAGCCCCGAGCAGTACTTC.

The gene calls are TRBV7-2 and TRBJ1-2; possible D gene TRBD1, 5 bases. In germline, CDR1 is SGHTA, CDR2 FQGNSA. The V and J ends lost 1 base and 1 base respectively, with 13 bases between them. The CDR3 is 16 amino acids. The CDR3 DNA reads TGTGCCAGCAGCTTAGTAGGGTCAGGGATTAACTATGGCTACACCTTC. This gives the protein CASSLVGSGINYGYTF. The variable domain in full, completed from reference TRBV7-2 and TRBJ1-2, reads GAGVSQSPSNKVTEKGKDVELRCDPISGHTALYWYRQSLGQGLEFLIYFQGNSAPDKSGLPSDRFSAERTGGSVSTLTIQRTQQEDSAVYLCASSLVGSGINYGYTFGSGTRLTVV.

This clone has only a few counts. V gene TRBV28 combines with J gene TRBJ2-7; D gene uncertain. CDR3 length equals 11 residues. V was trimmed by 4 bases and J by 7 bases, leaving 8 bases between them. CDR1 is MDHEN and CDR2 is SYDVKM in the germline V gene. CDR3 nucleotide sequence: TGTGCCAGCAGTTCCCTCATAGAGCAGTACTTC. Translated: CASSSLIEQYF.

CDR3 coding DNA: TGTGCGAAAAAAAACGGGGGGAGCAATCAGCCCCAGCATTTT. Its translation: CAKKNGGSNQPQHF. This chain joins TRBV21-1 and TRBJ1-5. TRBV21-1 is listed as a pseudogene. CDR3 length: 14 amino acids.

CDR3 residues: CASSLGLAAKEEQFF. The CDR3 bases are TGTGCCAGCAGCCTGGGACTAGCTGCTAAAGAGGAGCAGTTCTTC. V usage is TRBV7-8 and J usage is TRBJ2-1; 9 nucleotides align to TRBD2. The CDR3 runs 15 residues. J gave up 10 bases and V 5 bases, and 12 bases lay outside the gene matches. Germline CDR1 SGHVS, CDR2 FQNEAQ.